The rows below give T cell receptor beta chains drawn from one sample of a study of T cell repertoires in cytomegalovirus infection. TCRdb fed the reads into MiXCR, producing one record per CDR3 protein. The table shows 400,000 to 550,000 distinct CDR3 sequences, with 11% occurring only once. Specimen: PBMCs. These receptors came from a human donor in good health (CMV status not recorded). Some clones in this sample may be carry-over from other donors' samples. The CDR3 runs from the conserved cysteine through the conserved F or W. D genes are given only for firm matches. A clone size is listed for some rows: how often the clone was seen (once, few, many), or a class if it is expanded.

j_call: TRBJ2-1; d_call: TRBD2; cdr3_length: 16; v_call: TRBV6-5; clone_size: many; cdr3_nt: TGTGCCAGCAGTTACGCCAGACTAGCGGGAGGCAATGAGCAGTTCTTC; cdr3_aa: CASSYARLAGGNEQFF
j_call: TRBJ1-5; d_call: TRBD1; cdr3_length: 14; v_call: TRBV25-1; clone_size: NA; cdr3_nt: TGTGCCAGCAGGGGGACAGGGGATTATCAGCCCCAGCATTTT; cdr3_aa: CASRGTGDYQPQHF
j_call: TRBJ2-5; d_call: TRBD2; cdr3_length: 18; v_call: TRBV29-1; clone_size: many; cdr3_nt: TGCAGCGTTGGGGTACTCAGGACTAGCGGGGGGGTCGGAGAGACCCAGTACTTC; cdr3_aa: CSVGVLRTSGGVGETQYF
j_call: TRBJ2-7; d_call: TRBD1; cdr3_length: 14; v_call: TRBV5-6; clone_size: many; cdr3_nt: TGTGCCAGCAGCGCCAGGACAGGGCTCCACGAGCAGTACTTC; cdr3_aa: CASSARTGLHEQYF
j_call: TRBJ2-4; d_call: NA; cdr3_length: 15; v_call: TRBV20-1; clone_size: NA; cdr3_nt: TGCAGTGCTAGGTCCCCCAAGCTAGCCAAAAACATTCAGTACTTC; cdr3_aa: CSARSPKLAKNIQYF
j_call: TRBJ2-7; d_call: NA; cdr3_length: 13; v_call: TRBV7-9; clone_size: many; cdr3_nt: TGTGCCAGCGAACAGGGTACCAAGGAAGAGCAGTACTTC; cdr3_aa: CASEQGTKEEQYF
j_call: TRBJ2-1; d_call: TRBD2; cdr3_length: 17; v_call: TRBV12-3/TRBV12-4; clone_size: many; cdr3_nt: TGTGCCAGCAGTCAACTGGGACTAGCGGGCTCCTACAATGAGCAGTTCTTC; cdr3_aa: CASSQLGLAGSYNEQFF
j_call: TRBJ2-1; d_call: NA; cdr3_length: 13; v_call: TRBV20-1; clone_size: NA; cdr3_nt: TGCAGTGCTAGGCGGACCGCCTACAATGAGCAGTTCTTC; cdr3_aa: CSARRTAYNEQFF
j_call: TRBJ1-3; d_call: NA; cdr3_length: 15; v_call: TRBV15; clone_size: NA; cdr3_nt: TGTGCCACCAGCAGAGATATGGGTAACGGAAACACCATATATTTT; cdr3_aa: CATSRDMGNGNTIYF
j_call: TRBJ2-5; d_call: NA; cdr3_length: 13; v_call: TRBV20-1; clone_size: NA; cdr3_nt: TGCAGTGCAAAGTGGGCTGCCTCAGAGACCCAGTACTTC; cdr3_aa: CSAKWAASETQYF
j_call: TRBJ2-7; d_call: NA; cdr3_length: 14; v_call: TRBV10-3; clone_size: many; cdr3_nt: TGTGCCACAACTTCGATATTAGGGAGCTACGAGCAGTACTTC; cdr3_aa: CATTSILGSYEQYF
j_call: TRBJ2-7; d_call: TRBD1; cdr3_length: 14; v_call: TRBV6-6; clone_size: many; cdr3_nt: TGTGCCAGCAGTGACGGGCAGGGGGTCCTCGAGCAGTACTTC; cdr3_aa: CASSDGQGVLEQYF
j_call: TRBJ2-6; d_call: NA; cdr3_length: 14; v_call: TRBV10-3; clone_size: many; cdr3_nt: TGTGCCATCAGATCGGCCTCTGGGGCCAACGTCCTGACTTTC; cdr3_aa: CAIRSASGANVLTF
j_call: TRBJ2-7; d_call: NA; cdr3_length: 13; v_call: TRBV27; clone_size: many; cdr3_nt: TGTGCCAGCAGTTTTTCCAGTACCTACGAGCAGTACTTC; cdr3_aa: CASSFSSTYEQYF
j_call: TRBJ2-6; d_call: TRBD1; cdr3_length: 17; v_call: TRBV19; clone_size: many; cdr3_nt: TGTGCCAGTAGTAGGGACAGGCCTCACTCTGGGGCCAACGTCCTGACTTTC; cdr3_aa: CASSRDRPHSGANVLTF
j_call: TRBJ1-1; d_call: NA; cdr3_length: 15; v_call: TRBV7-2; clone_size: many; cdr3_nt: TGTGCCAGCAGCTCACAACCGGGTATGAACACTGAAGCTTTCTTT; cdr3_aa: CASSSQPGMNTEAFF
j_call: TRBJ2-7; d_call: NA; cdr3_length: 14; v_call: TRBV7-3; clone_size: many; cdr3_nt: TGTGCCAGCAGCTTAAAGGCTAGCTCTGGCGAGCAGTACTTC; cdr3_aa: CASSLKASSGEQYF
j_call: TRBJ1-4; d_call: NA; cdr3_length: 15; v_call: TRBV5-1; clone_size: many; cdr3_nt: TGCGCCAGCAGAAGCACGGCCGCAACTAATGAAAAACTGTTTTTT; cdr3_aa: CASRSTAATNEKLFF
j_call: TRBJ2-5; d_call: NA; cdr3_length: 13; v_call: TRBV14; clone_size: few; cdr3_nt: TGTGCCAGCAGCCAATGGGGACAAGAGACCCAGTACTTC; cdr3_aa: CASSQWGQETQYF
j_call: TRBJ2-6; d_call: NA; cdr3_length: 16; v_call: TRBV12-3/TRBV12-4; clone_size: many; cdr3_nt: TGTGCCAGCAGTCCCCGGGTCCTCTCTGGGGCCAACGTCCTGACTTTC; cdr3_aa: CASSPRVLSGANVLTF
j_call: TRBJ2-2; d_call: NA; cdr3_length: 16; v_call: TRBV7-9; clone_size: many; cdr3_nt: TGTGCCAGCAGCGGCCCCCGGGACACCTACACCGGGGAGCTGTTTTTT; cdr3_aa: CASSGPRDTYTGELFF
j_call: TRBJ1-2; d_call: NA; cdr3_length: 13; v_call: TRBV25-1; clone_size: few; cdr3_nt: TGTGCCAGCAGTGTAAATTGGGCATATGGCTACACCTTC; cdr3_aa: CASSVNWAYGYTF
j_call: TRBJ2-7; d_call: TRBD2; cdr3_length: 15; v_call: TRBV12-3/TRBV12-4; clone_size: many; cdr3_nt: TGTGCCAGCAGTTTGGAGGGGACTATTCCCTACGAGCAGTACTTC; cdr3_aa: CASSLEGTIPYEQYF
j_call: TRBJ2-6; d_call: TRBD1; cdr3_length: 17; v_call: TRBV6-5; clone_size: many; cdr3_nt: TGTGCCAGCAGACAATCCGCGACAGGGGCTGGGGCCAACGTCCTGACTTTC; cdr3_aa: CASRQSATGAGANVLTF
j_call: TRBJ2-1; d_call: TRBD2; cdr3_length: 14; v_call: TRBV13; clone_size: NA; cdr3_nt: TGTGCCAGCAGCAAGAGCGGGAGGCGTAATGAGCAGTTCTTC; cdr3_aa: CASSKSGRRNEQFF
j_call: TRBJ1-5; d_call: NA; cdr3_length: 12; v_call: TRBV4-1; clone_size: many; cdr3_nt: TGCGCCAGCAGCCAACCGTTAGCAGCCCAGCATTTT; cdr3_aa: CASSQPLAAQHF
j_call: TRBJ1-2; d_call: TRBD1; cdr3_length: 12; v_call: TRBV20-1; clone_size: few; cdr3_nt: TGCAGTGCTAGGGGAGACAGGGCTGGCTACACCTTC; cdr3_aa: CSARGDRAGYTF
j_call: TRBJ1-5; d_call: NA; cdr3_length: 13; v_call: TRBV5-1; clone_size: many; cdr3_nt: TGCGCCAGCAGCTCAAGCCCCAATCAGCCCCAGCATTTT; cdr3_aa: CASSSSPNQPQHF
j_call: TRBJ2-5; d_call: NA; cdr3_length: 14; v_call: TRBV12-3/TRBV12-4; clone_size: few; cdr3_nt: TGTGCCAGCAGCCTTGACGGAGAACGAGAGACCCAGTACTTC; cdr3_aa: CASSLDGERETQYF
j_call: TRBJ1-3; d_call: NA; cdr3_length: 17; v_call: TRBV7-9; clone_size: many; cdr3_nt: TGTGCCAGCAGCCCAGCGTCGAGGGGGGCTTTTGGAAACACCATATATTTT; cdr3_aa: CASSPASRGAFGNTIYF
j_call: TRBJ1-4; d_call: NA; cdr3_length: 13; v_call: TRBV19; clone_size: many; cdr3_nt: TGTGCCAGTAGTAGACAGCAGTATGAAAAACTGTTTTTT; cdr3_aa: CASSRQQYEKLFF
j_call: TRBJ2-5; d_call: NA; cdr3_length: 17; v_call: TRBV5-1; clone_size: few; cdr3_nt: TGCGCCAGCAGCTTGGAAGGCGGCCAGGGTTTTCGAGAGACCCAGTACTTC; cdr3_aa: CASSLEGGQGFRETQYF
j_call: TRBJ1-2; d_call: NA; cdr3_length: 13; v_call: TRBV2; clone_size: NA; cdr3_nt: TGTGCCAGCATTCCGGACGGTTCCCCTGGCTACACCTTC; cdr3_aa: CASIPDGSPGYTF
j_call: TRBJ1-1; d_call: TRBD1; cdr3_length: 15; v_call: TRBV10-3; clone_size: many; cdr3_nt: TGTGCCGTGGGGAGGGGGGGACAGGGGTTAACTGAAGCTTTCTTT; cdr3_aa: CAVGRGGQGLTEAFF
j_call: TRBJ1-2; d_call: NA; cdr3_length: 13; v_call: TRBV28; clone_size: many; cdr3_nt: TGTGCCAGCAGTTTACGGGGGCATGGTGGCTACACCTTC; cdr3_aa: CASSLRGHGGYTF
j_call: TRBJ2-4; d_call: NA; cdr3_length: 17; v_call: TRBV11-2; clone_size: NA; cdr3_nt: TGTGCCAGCAGCTTCCCCCTTGCGGGGCGAGCCAAAAACATTCAGTACTTC; cdr3_aa: CASSFPLAGRAKNIQYF
j_call: TRBJ2-7; d_call: NA; cdr3_length: 11; v_call: TRBV14; clone_size: NA; cdr3_nt: TGTGCCAGCAGCCAGCTAGGTGGGCAGTACTTC; cdr3_aa: CASSQLGGQYF
j_call: TRBJ1-1; d_call: TRBD1; cdr3_length: 11; v_call: TRBV7-9; clone_size: many; cdr3_nt: TGTGCCAGCAGCCAGGACAGGGTAGCTTTCTTT; cdr3_aa: CASSQDRVAFF
j_call: TRBJ1-1; d_call: NA; cdr3_length: 12; v_call: TRBV20-1; clone_size: few; cdr3_nt: TGCAGTGCTGGAGACTCGGGCACTGAAGCTTTCTTT; cdr3_aa: CSAGDSGTEAFF
j_call: TRBJ2-7; d_call: TRBD2; cdr3_length: 19; v_call: TRBV20-1; clone_size: many; cdr3_nt: TGCAGTGCTAGCAGATATGGGCTAGCGGGAACCGTTGGATCCCACGAGCAGTACTTC; cdr3_aa: CSASRYGLAGTVGSHEQYF
j_call: TRBJ2-1; d_call: TRBD1; cdr3_length: 14; v_call: TRBV14; clone_size: NA; cdr3_nt: TGTGCCAGCAGCCCGGACAGGGTTTCGGATGAGCAGTTCTTC; cdr3_aa: CASSPDRVSDEQFF
j_call: TRBJ1-1; d_call: NA; cdr3_length: 14; v_call: TRBV6-5; clone_size: few; cdr3_nt: TGTGCCAGCAGCTCCATCAACGCGCACACTGAAGCTTTCTTT; cdr3_aa: CASSSINAHTEAFF
j_call: TRBJ1-5; d_call: NA; cdr3_length: 16; v_call: TRBV6-6; clone_size: NA; cdr3_nt: TGTGCCAGCAGTTACTCGCAAGGGAGTAGCAATCAGCCCCAGCATTTT; cdr3_aa: CASSYSQGSSNQPQHF
j_call: TRBJ1-1; d_call: NA; cdr3_length: 14; v_call: TRBV29-1; clone_size: many; cdr3_nt: TGCAGCGTTGAGTACAGGGCTTTGAACACTGAAGCTTTCTTT; cdr3_aa: CSVEYRALNTEAFF
j_call: TRBJ2-6; d_call: NA; cdr3_length: 16; v_call: TRBV7-3; clone_size: NA; cdr3_nt: TGTGCCAGCAGCTCGGGACGGTTCTTTGGGGCCAACGTCCTGACTTTC; cdr3_aa: CASSSGRFFGANVLTF
j_call: TRBJ1-1; d_call: NA; cdr3_length: 14; v_call: TRBV5-6; clone_size: many; cdr3_nt: TGTGCCAGCAGCTTTGGAGTGTGGTCCACTGAAGCTTTCTTT; cdr3_aa: CASSFGVWSTEAFF
j_call: TRBJ2-5; d_call: TRBD1; cdr3_length: 15; v_call: TRBV24-1; clone_size: many; cdr3_nt: TGTGCCACCAGTGGTACAGGGGGCTTACGGGAGACCCAGTACTTC; cdr3_aa: CATSGTGGLRETQYF
j_call: TRBJ1-5; d_call: TRBD1; cdr3_length: 16; v_call: TRBV19; clone_size: few; cdr3_nt: TGTGCCAGTAGACCCCAACAGGGGAGTGGGAATCAGCCCCAGCATTTT; cdr3_aa: CASRPQQGSGNQPQHF
j_call: TRBJ2-7; d_call: NA; cdr3_length: 16; v_call: TRBV20-1; clone_size: many; cdr3_nt: TGCAGTGCTAGCGTTGGTGGACGCCTAAATTCCTACGAGCAGTACTTC; cdr3_aa: CSASVGGRLNSYEQYF
j_call: TRBJ2-3; d_call: NA; cdr3_length: 14; v_call: TRBV30; clone_size: many; cdr3_nt: TGTGCCTGGAGTGTCGCACACCGCACAGATACGCAGTATTTT; cdr3_aa: CAWSVAHRTDTQYF
j_call: TRBJ2-2; d_call: TRBD1; cdr3_length: 16; v_call: TRBV12-3/TRBV12-4; clone_size: many; cdr3_nt: TGTGCCAGCAGTTTGGGGAAAGGGGGCTTCACCGGGGAGCTGTTTTTT; cdr3_aa: CASSLGKGGFTGELFF
j_call: TRBJ1-1; d_call: NA; cdr3_length: 15; v_call: TRBV12-3/TRBV12-4; clone_size: few; cdr3_nt: TGTGCCAGCAGTTTAGGGGTTGGGGCAACGGGGGGAGCTTTCTTT; cdr3_aa: CASSLGVGATGGAFF
j_call: TRBJ1-2; d_call: NA; cdr3_length: 13; v_call: TRBV18; clone_size: NA; cdr3_nt: TGTGCCAGCTCGCAACAGGCAAACTATGGCTACACCTTC; cdr3_aa: CASSQQANYGYTF
j_call: TRBJ2-2; d_call: TRBD1; cdr3_length: 17; v_call: TRBV11-2; clone_size: few; cdr3_nt: TGTGCCAGCAGCGAGACCCCACAGGGGACCTACACCGGGGAGCTGTTTTTT; cdr3_aa: CASSETPQGTYTGELFF
j_call: TRBJ2-2; d_call: TRBD1; cdr3_length: 16; v_call: TRBV7-3; clone_size: few; cdr3_nt: TGTGCCAGCAGCTTAACCGGACAGGGAGGCACCGGGGAGCTGTTTTTT; cdr3_aa: CASSLTGQGGTGELFF
j_call: TRBJ1-2; d_call: TRBD1; cdr3_length: 16; v_call: TRBV27; clone_size: many; cdr3_nt: TGTGCCAGCAGTTTCGGGGGACAGGGAAGACCTTATGGCTACACCTTC; cdr3_aa: CASSFGGQGRPYGYTF
j_call: TRBJ1-2; d_call: NA; cdr3_length: 13; v_call: TRBV27; clone_size: many; cdr3_nt: TGTGCCAGCAGTGGACACAACTACAATGGCTACACCTTC; cdr3_aa: CASSGHNYNGYTF
j_call: TRBJ2-7; d_call: TRBD1; cdr3_length: 15; v_call: TRBV4-1; clone_size: many; cdr3_nt: TGCGCCAGCAGCCTCGTCGCGGGACAGGGGCGCGAGCAGTACTTC; cdr3_aa: CASSLVAGQGREQYF